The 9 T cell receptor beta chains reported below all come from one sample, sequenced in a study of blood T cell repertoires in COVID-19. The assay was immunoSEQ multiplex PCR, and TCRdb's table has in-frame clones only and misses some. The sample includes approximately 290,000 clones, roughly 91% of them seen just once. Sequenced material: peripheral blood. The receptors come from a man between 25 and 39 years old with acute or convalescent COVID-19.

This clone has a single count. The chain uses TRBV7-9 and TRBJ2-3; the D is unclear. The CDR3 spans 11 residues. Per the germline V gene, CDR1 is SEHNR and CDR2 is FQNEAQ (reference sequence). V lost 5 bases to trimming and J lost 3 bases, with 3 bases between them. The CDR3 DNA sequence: TGTGCCAGCAGCACAACAGATACGCAGTATTTT. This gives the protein CASSTTDTQYF.

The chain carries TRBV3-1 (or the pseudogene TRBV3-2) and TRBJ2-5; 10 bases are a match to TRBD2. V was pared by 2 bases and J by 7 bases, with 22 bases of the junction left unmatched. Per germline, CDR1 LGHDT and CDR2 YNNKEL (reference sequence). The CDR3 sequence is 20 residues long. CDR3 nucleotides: TGTGCCAGCAGCCAACTGTCAGTGAGAGCGGGAGGGCCGCATTTTCGGACCCAGTACTTC. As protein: CASSQLSVRAGGPHFRTQYF.

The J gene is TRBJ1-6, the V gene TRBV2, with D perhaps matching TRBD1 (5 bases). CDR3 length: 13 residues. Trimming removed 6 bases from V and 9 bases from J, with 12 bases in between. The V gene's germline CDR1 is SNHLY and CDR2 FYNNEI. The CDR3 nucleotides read TGTGCCAGCAGGAACGAAAGGGGTTCACCCCTCCACTTT. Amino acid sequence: CASRNERGSPLHF.

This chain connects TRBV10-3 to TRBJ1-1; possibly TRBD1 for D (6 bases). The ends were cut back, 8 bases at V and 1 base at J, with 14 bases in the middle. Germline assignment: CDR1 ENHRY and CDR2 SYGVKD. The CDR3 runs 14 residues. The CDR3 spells CAIARTDGNTEAFF. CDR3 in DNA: TGTGCCATCGCCAGGACAGATGGGAACACTGAAGCTTTCTTT.

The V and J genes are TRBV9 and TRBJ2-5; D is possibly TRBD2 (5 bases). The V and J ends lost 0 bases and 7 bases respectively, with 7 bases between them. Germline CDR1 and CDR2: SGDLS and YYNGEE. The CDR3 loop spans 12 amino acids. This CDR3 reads CASSVDAGTQYF. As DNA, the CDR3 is TGTGCCAGCAGCGTAGATGCGGGGACCCAGTACTTC.

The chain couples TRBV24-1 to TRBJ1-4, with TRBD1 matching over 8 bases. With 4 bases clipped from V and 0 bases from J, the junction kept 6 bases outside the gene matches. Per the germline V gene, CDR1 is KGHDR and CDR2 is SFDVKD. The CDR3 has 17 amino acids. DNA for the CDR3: TGTGCCACCAGTGACTGCGACAGGGGTGCAACTAATGAAAAACTGTTTTTT. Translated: CATSDCDRGATNEKLFF.

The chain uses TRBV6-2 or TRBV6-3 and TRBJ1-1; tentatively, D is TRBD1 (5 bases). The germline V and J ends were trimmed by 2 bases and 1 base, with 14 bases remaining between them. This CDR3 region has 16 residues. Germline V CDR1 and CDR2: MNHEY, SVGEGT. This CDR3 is CASSYPTGFQNTEAFF. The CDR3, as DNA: TGTGCCAGCAGTTACCCCACAGGTTTTCAGAACACTGAAGCTTTCTTT.

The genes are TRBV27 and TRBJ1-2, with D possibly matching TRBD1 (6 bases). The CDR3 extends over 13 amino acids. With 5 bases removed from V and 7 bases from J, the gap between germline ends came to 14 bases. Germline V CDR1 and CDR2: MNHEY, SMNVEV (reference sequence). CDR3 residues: CASSGRGRGGYTF. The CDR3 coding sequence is TGTGCCAGCAGTGGGCGGGGGCGGGGTGGCTACACCTTC.

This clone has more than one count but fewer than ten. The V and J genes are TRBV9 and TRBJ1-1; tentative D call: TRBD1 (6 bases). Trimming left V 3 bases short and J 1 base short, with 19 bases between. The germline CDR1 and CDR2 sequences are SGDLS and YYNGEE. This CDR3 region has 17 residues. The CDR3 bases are TGTGCCAGCAGCGGGGGGCAGCGGTGGGCGGCGAACACTGAAGCTTTCTTT. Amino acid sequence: CASSGGQRWAANTEAFF.